The present T cell receptor beta chain was sequenced within a study of blood T cell repertoires in COVID-19. Repertoires were generated with immunoSEQ multiplex PCR, while TCRdb's copy carries only in-frame clones and drops some. The table shows just over 300,000 clones, with around 89% occurring only once. This study enrolled people aged roughly 18 to 90 from roughly 24 US geographic areas. Germline V lookup: CDR1 SGHRS, CDR2 YFSETQ. This CDR3 region has 13 residues. V lost 7 bases and J lost 3; bases outside the gene matches: 6. Sequencing was done on a sample of PBMCs or T cells enriched from blood (not recorded which). The chain has TRBV5-1 and TRBJ1-1; 7 bases align to TRBD1. The clonotype comes from a middle-aged woman who had recovered from COVID-19. In DNA form, the CDR3 reads TGCGCCAGCTCAGGGGGAGTAGACACTGAAGCTTTCTTT. Translated, it gives CASSGGVDTEAFF.